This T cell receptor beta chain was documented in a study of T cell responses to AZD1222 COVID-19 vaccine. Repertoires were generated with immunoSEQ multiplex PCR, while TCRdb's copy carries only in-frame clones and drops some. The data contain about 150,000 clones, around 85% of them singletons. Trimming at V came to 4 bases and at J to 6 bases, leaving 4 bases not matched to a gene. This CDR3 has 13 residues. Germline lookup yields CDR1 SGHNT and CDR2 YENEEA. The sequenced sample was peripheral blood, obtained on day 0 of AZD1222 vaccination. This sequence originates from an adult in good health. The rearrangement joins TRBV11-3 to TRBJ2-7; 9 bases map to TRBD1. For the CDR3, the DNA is TGTGCCAGCAGCTCGGACAGGGGTGGCGAGCAGTACTTC. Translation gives CASSSDRGGEQYF. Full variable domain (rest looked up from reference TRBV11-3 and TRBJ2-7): EAGVVQSPRYKIIEKKQPVAFWCNPISGHNTLYWYLQNLGQGPELLIRYENEEAVDDSQLPKDRFSAERLKGVDSTLKIQPAELGDSAVYLCASSSDRGGEQYFGPGTRLTVT.